This TCR beta chain originates from a study of blood T cell repertoires in COVID-19. Under the authors' procedure: Estimates of nucleated cell counts were drawn from the amplification of reference gene primers. Clones were read by immunoSEQ multiplex PCR, and TCRdb kept only the in-frame ones, dropping some. That table furnishes V, J and clone size, whereas the DNA furnished D and trimming. This table has about 360,000 clones, over 75% appearing once. Participants came from some 23 US areas, aged about 18 to 100 years. CDR1 SGHKS and CDR2 YYEKEE come from the germline V gene (reference sequence). V trimming: 4 bases; J trimming: 3 bases; junction bases outside the gene matches: 16. The CDR3 runs 18 residues.

The sample comprised PBMCs or T cells enriched from blood (not recorded which). This sequence originates from a woman between 40 and 55 years old with acute COVID-19. The V gene is TRBV5-5, the J gene TRBJ2-5, with 9 bases aligning to TRBD2. CDR3 loop: CASSIYSLRGGLKETQYF. The CDR3 DNA reads as TGTGCCAGCAGCATCTACTCTCTGCGGGGGGGCCTCAAAGAGACCCAGTACTTC.